This TCR beta chain emerged from a study of blood T cell repertoires in COVID-19. Overall study context: The samples span acute and convalescent COVID-19 from the United States, Italy and Spain.

Profiled with immunoSEQ multiplex PCR; TCRdb holds only in-frame clones, not every one. The sample contains tens of thousands of clones, 65% to 80% of which appear only once. Germline V gene data show CDR1 as PRHDT and CDR2 as FYEKMQ (reference sequence). This CDR3 has 14 amino acids. Unmatched junction bases numbered 6, after V lost 5 bases and J lost 3 bases. V usage is TRBV13 and J usage is TRBJ2-5; 7 nucleotides agree with TRBD2. The TCR was taken from a woman in her forties or fifties with acute or convalescent COVID-19. The sample consisted of peripheral blood. CDR3 coding DNA: TGTGCCAGCAGCCAATCTAGCGGAGAAGAGACCCAGTACTTC. This gives the protein CASSQSSGEETQYF. The variable domain in full, with the rest retrieved from reference TRBV13 and TRBJ2-5, is AAGVIQSPRHLIKEKRETATLKCYPIPRHDTVYWYQQGPGQDPQFLISFYEKMQSDKGSIPDRFSAQQFSDYHSELNMSSLELGDSALYFCASSQSSGEETQYFGPGTRLLVL.